The rows below give T cell receptor beta chains drawn from one sample of a study of human T cells and chemical hapten exposure. TCRdb recomputed calls from the RACE reads with MiXCR, one row per CDR3 protein. The data hold 300,000 to 400,000 distinct CDR3 sequences, with about 7% observed a single time. The material was whole blood, obtained in connection with sensitization to the hapten diphenylcyclopropenone (DPC). These receptors came from a woman aged 18-29 years with alopecia areata. Some clones in this sample may be carry-over from other donors' samples. Both conserved end residues are part of each CDR3. The D gene is left open where the match is weak. The size field is filled for only some rows; it gives once, few, many or a size class.

J	D	V	size	DNA	CDR3
TRBJ1-5	NA	TRBV19	few	TGTGCCAGTAGTATGTGGATCAGCAATCAGCCCCAGCATTTT	CASSMWISNQPQHF
TRBJ2-3	TRBD1	TRBV5-4	many	TGTGCCAGCAGCTTAGACAGGGGGCCAACCACAGATGCGCAGTATTTT	CASSLDRGPTTDAQYF
TRBJ2-7	NA	TRBV21-1	many	TGTGCCAGCAGCGAAGGCCCGTCTGGAGGGGTTGACCCCTACGAGCAGTACTTC	CASSEGPSGGVDPYEQYF
TRBJ2-3	NA	TRBV20-1	few	TGCAGTGCCCAACCCATCCCTCAGGGCACAGATACGCAGTATTTT	CSAQPIPQGTDTQYF
TRBJ1-2	TRBD1	TRBV5-6	many	TGTGCCAGCAGCTCAAACCTTTGGACAGGGGCCTATGGCTACACCTTC	CASSSNLWTGAYGYTF
TRBJ1-1	TRBD1	TRBV7-9	NA	TGTGCCAGCAGCCCCACGAGGGACAGGGCGGTGGCTTTCTTT	CASSPTRDRAVAFF
TRBJ2-3	NA	TRBV6-1	few	TGTGCCAGCAGTGAAGCGCTTCTGCGGTTCACAGATACGCAGTATTTT	CASSEALLRFTDTQYF
TRBJ2-7	NA	TRBV28	many	TGTGCCAGCAGTCGACGTAAGACATTTTCCTACGAGCAGTACTTC	CASSRRKTFSYEQYF
TRBJ2-1	TRBD1	TRBV7-9	NA	TGTGCCAGCAGCTTATGGACAGGGCATCCTCCTAGCAATGAGCAGTTCTTC	CASSLWTGHPPSNEQFF
TRBJ2-5	NA	TRBV14	many	TGTGCCAGCAGCCGGGACTTCCAAGAGACCCAGTACTTC	CASSRDFQETQYF
TRBJ2-7	TRBD1	TRBV27	few	TGTGCCACGAAATCGGGACAGGGGGCTGTCGAGCAGTACTTC	CATKSGQGAVEQYF
TRBJ2-3	NA	TRBV4-1	few	TGCGCCAGCAGCCTCACGGGGACATTAGCCCCCACAGATACGCAGTATTTT	CASSLTGTLAPTDTQYF
TRBJ2-3	NA	TRBV6-2/TRBV6-3	many	TGTGCCAGCAGTTCCCGGGGTGATAACACAGATACGCAGTATTTT	CASSSRGDNTDTQYF
TRBJ2-7	NA	TRBV6-1	once	TGTGCCAGCAGCGCACACCCAGGGCACAGCTCCTACGAGCAGTACTTC	CASSAHPGHSSYEQYF
TRBJ2-6	NA	TRBV27	NA	TGTGCCAGCAGTCCGTTCTGGGCCAACGTCCTGACTTTC	CASSPFWANVLTF
TRBJ2-1	NA	TRBV19	few	TGTGCCAGTAGTATGAGGAGGGACTACAATGAGCAGTTCTTC	CASSMRRDYNEQFF
TRBJ1-1	NA	TRBV6-5	few	TGTGCCAGCAGCTGGACACAATCGGACACTGAAGCTTTCTTT	CASSWTQSDTEAFF
TRBJ1-1	NA	TRBV7-2	NA	TGTGCCAGCAGCCACCGGGACTACCGTACTGAAGCTTTCTTT	CASSHRDYRTEAFF
TRBJ2-3	NA	TRBV10-3	many	TGTGCCATCAGTGCGGGGGCCGGTACAGATACGCAGTATTTT	CAISAGAGTDTQYF
TRBJ1-2	NA	TRBV4-3	NA	TGCGCCAGCAGCCAAGACCGGGCGGTCCATGGCTACACCTTC	CASSQDRAVHGYTF
TRBJ2-2	NA	TRBV6-2/TRBV6-3	few	TGTGCCAGCAGTTTTGCGAGGGAGCTGTTTTTT	CASSFARELFF
TRBJ1-5	NA	TRBV6-1	NA	TGTGCCAGCAGTGAATCTGAGACATATAGCAATCAGCCCCAGCATTTT	CASSESETYSNQPQHF
TRBJ2-1	TRBD2	TRBV12-3/TRBV12-4	few	TGTGCCAGCAGTTTTAGCGGGGGCCTATACAATGAGCAGTTCTTC	CASSFSGGLYNEQFF
TRBJ2-7	NA	TRBV13	few	TGTGCCAGCAGCTTGGGACTGCCCGAGGGGAGGAGCGAGCAGTACTTC	CASSLGLPEGRSEQYF
TRBJ2-4	TRBD2	TRBV28	many	TGTGCCAGCAGAACCGGGACTAATTTCTATCAGTACTTC	CASRTGTNFYQYF
TRBJ1-4	NA	TRBV6-5	many	TGTGCCAGCAGTTACCAGATGAATGAAAAACTGTTTTTT	CASSYQMNEKLFF
TRBJ2-7	NA	TRBV7-9	many	TGTGCCAGCAGCTTATCCGGCTCCACGGCCGAGCAGTACTTC	CASSLSGSTAEQYF
TRBJ2-1	TRBD1	TRBV12-3/TRBV12-4	many	TGTGCCAGCAGACATACGGGACAGGGGATTAATGAGCAGTTCTTC	CASRHTGQGINEQFF
TRBJ1-1	NA	TRBV28	NA	TGTGCCAGCAGGGCCCCGATCCTTGAAGCTTTCTTT	CASRAPILEAFF
TRBJ2-6	NA	TRBV3-1	many	TGTGCCAGCAGCCCTACGGTGGACGGGGCCAACGTCCTGACTTTC	CASSPTVDGANVLTF
TRBJ2-3	NA	TRBV2	NA	TGTGCCAGCAGTGAGCGAAGAGGCTACACAGATACGCAGTATTTT	CASSERRGYTDTQYF
TRBJ2-1	NA	TRBV27	few	TGTGCCAGCAGTACCAGGGGAAGCTCCTACAATGAGCAGTTCTTC	CASSTRGSSYNEQFF